The sequence of this TCR beta chain was determined in a study of blood T cell repertoires in COVID-19. Study-level information: T cells, B-cell-depleted T cells, or PBMCs provided the cDNA or gDNA that served as material.

The table came from immunoSEQ multiplex PCR; TCRdb's copy has only in-frame clones and leaves some out. The table has 470,000 or so clones, about 89% seen once. This CDR3 has 15 residues. V lost 0 bases, J lost 4 bases, and 5 bases stayed unmatched. CDR1 and CDR2 (germline): SNHLY, FYNNEI. This chain joins TRBV2 and TRBJ1-2, with 7 bases aligning to TRBD1. The sequencing input was peripheral blood. The sequence derives from a woman in her 30s with acute or convalescent COVID-19. CDR3 coding DNA: TGTGCCAGCAGTGAAGCCTCGACAGGGACCTATGGCTACACCTTC. Protein: CASSEASTGTYGYTF.